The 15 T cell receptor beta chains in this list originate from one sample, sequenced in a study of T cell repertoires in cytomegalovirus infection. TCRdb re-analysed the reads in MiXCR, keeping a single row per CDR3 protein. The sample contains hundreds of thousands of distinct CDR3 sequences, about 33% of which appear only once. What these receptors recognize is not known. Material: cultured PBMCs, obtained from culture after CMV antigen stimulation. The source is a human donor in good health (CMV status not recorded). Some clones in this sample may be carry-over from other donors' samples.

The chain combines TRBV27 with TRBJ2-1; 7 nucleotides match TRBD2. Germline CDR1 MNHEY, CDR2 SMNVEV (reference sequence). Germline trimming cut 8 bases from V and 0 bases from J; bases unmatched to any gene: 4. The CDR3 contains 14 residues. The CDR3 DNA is TGTGCCAGCCAAGCGGGGTCCTCCTACAATGAGCAGTTCTTC. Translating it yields CASQAGSSYNEQFF.

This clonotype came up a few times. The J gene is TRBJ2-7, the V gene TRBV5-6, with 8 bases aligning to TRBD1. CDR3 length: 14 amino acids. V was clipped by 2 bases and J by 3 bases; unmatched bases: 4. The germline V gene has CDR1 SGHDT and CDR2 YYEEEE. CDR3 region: CASSFGQGNYEQYF. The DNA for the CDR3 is TGTGCCAGCAGCTTCGGACAGGGCAACTACGAGCAGTACTTC.

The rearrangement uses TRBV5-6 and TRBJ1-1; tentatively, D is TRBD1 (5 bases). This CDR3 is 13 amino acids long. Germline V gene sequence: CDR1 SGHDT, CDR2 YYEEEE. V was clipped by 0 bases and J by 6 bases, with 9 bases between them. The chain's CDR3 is CASSLAGKAEAFF. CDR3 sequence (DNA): TGTGCCAGCAGCTTGGCAGGGAAGGCTGAAGCTTTCTTT.

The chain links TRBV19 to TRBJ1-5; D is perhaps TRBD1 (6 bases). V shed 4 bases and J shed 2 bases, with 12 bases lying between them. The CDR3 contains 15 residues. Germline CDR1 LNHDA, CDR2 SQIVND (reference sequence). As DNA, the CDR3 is TGTGCCAGTAGTACCCGGGACACCGGCAATCAGCCCCAGCATTTT. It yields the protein CASSTRDTGNQPQHF.

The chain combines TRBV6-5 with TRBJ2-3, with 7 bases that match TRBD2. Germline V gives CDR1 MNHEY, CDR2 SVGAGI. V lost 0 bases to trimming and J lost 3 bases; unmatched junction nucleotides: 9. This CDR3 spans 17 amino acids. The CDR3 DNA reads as TGTGCCAGCAGTTACTCGGGCGCGGGAGTGGGGACAGATACGCAGTATTTT. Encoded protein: CASSYSGAGVGTDTQYF.

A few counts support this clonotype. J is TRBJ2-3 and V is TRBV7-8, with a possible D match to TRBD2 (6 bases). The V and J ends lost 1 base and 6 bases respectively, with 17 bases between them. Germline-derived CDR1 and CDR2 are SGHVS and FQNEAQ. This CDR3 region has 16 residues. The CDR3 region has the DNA TGTGCCAGCAGCTTAGTTCAGTCGGTACTAGCCGATACGCAGTATTTT. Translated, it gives CASSLVQSVLADTQYF.

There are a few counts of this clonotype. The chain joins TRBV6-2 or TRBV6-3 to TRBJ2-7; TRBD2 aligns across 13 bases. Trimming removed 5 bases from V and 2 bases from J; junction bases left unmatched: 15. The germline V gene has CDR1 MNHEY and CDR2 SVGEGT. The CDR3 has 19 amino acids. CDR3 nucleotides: TGTGCCAGCAGTCCTCCGAGACTAGCGGGAGGCACTACACCCTACGAGCAGTACTTC. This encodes CASSPPRLAGGTTPYEQYF.

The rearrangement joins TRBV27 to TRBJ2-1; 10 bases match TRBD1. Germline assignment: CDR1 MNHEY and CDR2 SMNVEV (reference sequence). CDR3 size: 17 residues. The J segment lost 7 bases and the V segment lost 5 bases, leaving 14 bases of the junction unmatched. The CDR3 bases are TGTGCCAGCAGTCCTTCTCAGGGACAGGGGTTAACGAATGAGCAGTTCTTC. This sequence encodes CASSPSQGQGLTNEQFF.

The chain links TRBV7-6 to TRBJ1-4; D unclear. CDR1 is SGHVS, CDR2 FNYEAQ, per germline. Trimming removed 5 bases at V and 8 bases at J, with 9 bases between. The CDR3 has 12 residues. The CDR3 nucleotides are TGTGCCAGCAGCGTTTCGCGGGAAAAACTGTTTTTT. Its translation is CASSVSREKLFF.

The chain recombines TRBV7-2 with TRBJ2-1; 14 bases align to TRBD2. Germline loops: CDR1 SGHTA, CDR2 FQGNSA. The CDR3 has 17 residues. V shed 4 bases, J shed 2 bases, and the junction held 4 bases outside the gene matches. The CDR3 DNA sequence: TGTGCCAGCAGCTGGACTAGCGGGAGGAGGACCTACAATGAGCAGTTCTTC. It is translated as CASSWTSGRRTYNEQFF. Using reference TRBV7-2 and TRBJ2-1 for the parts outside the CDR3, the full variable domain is GAGVSQSPSNKVTEKGKDVELRCDPISGHTALYWYRQSLGQGLEFLIYFQGNSAPDKSGLPSDRFSAERTGGSVSTLTIQRTQQEDSAVYLCASSWTSGRRTYNEQFFGPGTRLTVL.

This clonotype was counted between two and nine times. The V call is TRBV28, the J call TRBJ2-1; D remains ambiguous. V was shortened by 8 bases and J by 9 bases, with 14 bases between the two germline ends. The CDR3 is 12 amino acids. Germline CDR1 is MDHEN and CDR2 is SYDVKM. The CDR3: CASGLVRLEQFF. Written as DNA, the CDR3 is TGTGCCAGCGGCCTCGTCCGGCTTGAGCAGTTCTTC.

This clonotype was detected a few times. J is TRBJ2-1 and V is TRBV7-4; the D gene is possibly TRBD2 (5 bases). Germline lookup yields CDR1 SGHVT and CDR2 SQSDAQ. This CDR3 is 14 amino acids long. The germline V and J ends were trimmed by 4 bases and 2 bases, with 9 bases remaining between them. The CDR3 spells CASSYGLTYNEQFF. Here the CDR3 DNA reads TGTGCCAGCAGCTACGGACTCACCTACAATGAGCAGTTCTTC.

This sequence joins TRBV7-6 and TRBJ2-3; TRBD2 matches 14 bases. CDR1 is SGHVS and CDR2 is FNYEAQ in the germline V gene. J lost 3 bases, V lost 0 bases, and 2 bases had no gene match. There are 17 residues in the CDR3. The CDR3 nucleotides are TGTGCCAGCAGCTTAGCGACTAGCGGGAGGGCTACAGATACGCAGTATTTT. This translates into CASSLATSGRATDTQYF.

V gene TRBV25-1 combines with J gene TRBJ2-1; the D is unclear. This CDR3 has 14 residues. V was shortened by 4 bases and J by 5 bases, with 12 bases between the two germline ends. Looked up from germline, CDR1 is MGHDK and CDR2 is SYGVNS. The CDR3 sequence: CASSGWAPHNEQFF. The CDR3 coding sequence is TGTGCCAGCAGTGGTTGGGCGCCACACAATGAGCAGTTCTTC. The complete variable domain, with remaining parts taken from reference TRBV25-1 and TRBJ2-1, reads EADIYQTPRYLVIGTGKKITLECSQTMGHDKMYWYQQDPGMELHLIHYSYGVNSTEKGDLSSESTVSRIRTEHFPLTLESARPSHTSQYLCASSGWAPHNEQFFGPGTRLTVL.

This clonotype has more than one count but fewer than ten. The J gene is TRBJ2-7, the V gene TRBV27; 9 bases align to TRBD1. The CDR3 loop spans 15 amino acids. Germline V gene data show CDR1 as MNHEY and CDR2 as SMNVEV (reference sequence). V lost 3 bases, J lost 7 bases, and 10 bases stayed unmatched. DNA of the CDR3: TGTGCCAGCAGTTTGGAGGGACAGGGAGTGTGGGAGCAGTACTTC. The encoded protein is CASSLEGQGVWEQYF.